One T cell receptor (beta chain) is described in this entry. Its antigen is undetermined. Unrecorded immune exposures were likely, despite nominal health at sampling. Use of 60 Vbeta and 13 Jbeta primers characterized the PCR. Data came from immunoSEQ multiplex PCR; TCRdb stores just in-frame clones and leaves some out. The data contain around 300,000 clones, 72% of them singletons. These data come from a study of cytomegalovirus exposure and HLA in healthy donors. Study summary: For the approximately 360 genotyped donors, about 79% fell within the Caucasian-associated ancestry cluster.

General study points: Excluded: some indistinguishable V segments such as TRBV6-2 and TRBV6-3. Immune exposure data for these donors was limited to CMV serostatus.

Trimming at V came to 2 bases and at J to 0 bases, leaving 13 bases not matched to a gene. This CDR3 comprises 21 residues. Germline lookup yields CDR1 LNHNV and CDR2 YYDKDF (reference sequence). The TCR originated in a female donor in good health and CMV-seronegative. The chain employs TRBV15 and TRBJ2-6; TRBD1 agrees at 10 bases. The specimen was PBMCs. The CDR3 coding sequence is TGTGCCACCAGCAGACCTCCGGGGGGGGACAGGGGACTCTCTGGGGCCAACGTCCTGACTTTC. This translates into CATSRPPGGDRGLSGANVLTF.